Listed here are 26 T cell receptor beta chains from one sample, sequenced in a study of Ad26.COV2.S vaccination and SARS-CoV-2 variants. The sample's treatment: 15 to 20 received Ad26.COV2.S at low or high dose, single or two shots; several received placebo; per-sample allocation not given. Specimen acquisition occurred on day 63 following the initial vaccine or placebo injection. The protocol was immunoSEQ multiplex PCR, while the TCRdb copy is restricted to in-frame clones and leaves out a portion. Among roughly 320,000 clones, roughly 84% were seen once, and the ten largest hold approximately 2%. The source was peripheral blood, collected in a trial of Ad26.COV2.S vaccine versus placebo. The origin of the receptors is a person aged 18-60 years who received the Ad26.COV2.S COVID-19 vaccine or a placebo.

The rearrangement links TRBV18 to TRBJ1-3; 7 bases align to TRBD1. Trimming cost V 0 bases and J 0 bases; bases outside gene matches: 5. Per germline, CDR1 KGHSH and CDR2 LQKENI. This CDR3 has 17 amino acids. The CDR3: CASSPPDRMSSGNTIYF. The DNA for the CDR3 is TGTGCCAGCTCACCACCGGACAGGATGTCCTCTGGAAACACCATATATTTT.

The chain employs TRBV30 and TRBJ1-1; D gene unclear. Per germline, CDR1 GTSNPN and CDR2 SVGIG (reference sequence). The CDR3 consists of 11 residues. Trimming stripped 3 bases from V and 3 bases from J, with 5 bases between. The CDR3 loop reads CAWSVHTEAFF. CDR3 DNA: TGTGCCTGGAGCGTACACACTGAAGCTTTCTTT.

The chain recombines TRBV7-2 with TRBJ1-5, with a tentative D call TRBD1 (6 bases). The V gene's germline CDR1 is SGHTA and CDR2 FQGNSA. V was pared by 2 bases and J by 5 bases, with 13 bases between. The CDR3 is made up of 15 amino acids. The CDR3, as DNA: TGTGCCAGCAGCTTATTGTGGGACAACTATCAGCCCCAGCATTTT. Its protein is CASSLLWDNYQPQHF.

The rearrangement links TRBV19 to TRBJ1-5; no firm D call. CDR1 LNHDA and CDR2 SQIVND come from the germline V gene (reference sequence). V lost 3 bases to trimming and J lost 13 bases, with 13 bases between them. This CDR3 is built from 12 residues. The DNA of the CDR3 is TGTGCCAGTAGTATCGGCAGCCAAACACAGCATTTT. This encodes CASSIGSQTQHF.

The table lists this clone with a few counts. The genes are TRBV2 and TRBJ1-1; no reliable D call. This CDR3 region has 12 residues. In germline, CDR1 is SNHLY, CDR2 FYNNEI. V lost 7 bases, J lost 0 bases, and 6 bases lay in between. This CDR3 is CASTNLNTEAFF. DNA for the CDR3: TGTGCCAGCACCAACCTGAACACTGAAGCTTTCTTT. The whole variable domain, filled in from reference TRBV2 and TRBJ1-1, reads EPEVTQTPSHQVTQMGQEVILRCVPISNHLYFYWYRQILGQKVEFLVSFYNNEISEKSEIFDDQFSVERPDGSNFTLKIRSTKLEDSAMYFCASTNLNTEAFFGQGTRLTVV.

This chain connects TRBV5-1 to TRBJ1-1, with D uncertain. The V gene lost 4 bases and the J gene lost 2 bases, with 9 bases spanning the gap. Germline CDR1 reads SGHRS; CDR2 reads YFSETQ. The CDR3 runs 13 residues. DNA for the CDR3: TGCGCCAGCAGCAGACAAACAAACACTGAAGCTTTCTTT. Its translation: CASSRQTNTEAFF.

This clone occurred a few times. The chain is built from TRBV5-6 and TRBJ1-5, with unresolved D. The ends were cut back, 1 base at V and 1 base at J, with 9 bases in the middle. The CDR3 has 15 residues. In germline, CDR1 is SGHDT, CDR2 YYEEEE. The CDR3 coding sequence is TGTGCCAGCAGCTTGTTGCGGGGAAGCAATCAGCCCCAGCATTTT. This encodes CASSLLRGSNQPQHF.

The chain uses TRBV9 and TRBJ1-6, with a possible D match to TRBD1 (5 bases). Trimming pared 3 bases from V and 5 bases from J, leaving 12 bases between. Germline loops: CDR1 SGDLS, CDR2 YYNGEE. The CDR3 contains 15 residues. For the CDR3, the DNA is TGTGCCAGCAGCGCGCAGGGAGTGGATAATTCACCCCTCCACTTT. Its translation: CASSAQGVDNSPLHF.

The gene calls are TRBV2 and TRBJ2-3; D is undetermined. Per germline, CDR1 SNHLY and CDR2 FYNNEI. V lost 5 bases and J lost 0, with 9 bases in between. This CDR3 has 14 amino acids. CDR3 coding DNA: TGTGCCAGCAGTCAAACTCTTAGCACAGATACGCAGTATTTT. Its protein product is CASSQTLSTDTQYF.

CDR3 sequence: CASSWGGTGYSTEAFF. The CDR3 DNA reads TGTGCCAGCAGCTGGGGAGGCACAGGTTATAGCACTGAAGCTTTCTTT. The J gene is TRBJ1-1, the V gene TRBV5-4; D may be TRBD1 (5 bases). Trimming shortened V by 3 bases and J by 4 bases, and 19 bases separated the two germline ends. The length of the CDR3 is 16 residues. The germline CDR1 and CDR2 sequences are SGHNT and YYREEE (reference sequence).

The CDR3 sequence is CASSRDGTAKNIQYF. The CDR3 bases are TGCGCCAGCAGCCGTGACGGGACAGCCAAAAACATTCAGTACTTC. The chain recombines TRBV5-1 with TRBJ2-4; either TRBD1 or TRBD2 may fit D (5 bases each). This CDR3 region has 15 residues. The V and J ends lost 4 bases and 0 bases respectively, with 11 bases between them. Germline V gene sequence: CDR1 SGHRS, CDR2 YFSETQ.

This clone was found a few times. The rearrangement joins TRBV12-3 or TRBV12-4 to TRBJ1-2; D is possibly TRBD1 (5 bases). This CDR3 has 13 amino acids. Trimming removed 6 bases at V and 7 bases at J, with 15 bases between. CDR3 nucleotide sequence: TGTGCCAGCAGCCACCAGACAGTTGTTGGCTACACCTTC. Protein product: CASSHQTVVGYTF.

V gene TRBV7-8 combines with J gene TRBJ1-1; 8 nucleotides match TRBD1. The CDR3 spans 15 residues. Unmatched junction bases numbered 4, after V lost 4 bases and J lost 0 bases. Germline V lookup: CDR1 SGHVS, CDR2 FQNEAQ. The CDR3 loop reads CASSSQGALNTEAFF. Written as DNA, the CDR3 is TGTGCCAGCAGCTCCCAGGGGGCGTTGAACACTGAAGCTTTCTTT.

This clone was observed a handful of times. V is TRBV5-1 and J is TRBJ2-7; 11 bases line up with TRBD2. Germline CDR1 reads SGHRS; CDR2 reads YFSETQ. Trimming cost V 2 bases and J 3 bases; bases outside gene matches: 1. This CDR3 is 14 amino acids long. The CDR3: CASSFGLAGYEQYF. In nucleotides, the CDR3 is TGCGCCAGCAGCTTCGGACTAGCGGGCTACGAGCAGTACTTC.

V and J are TRBV25-1 and TRBJ2-3; D unclear. This CDR3 has 15 residues. CDR1 is MGHDK, CDR2 SYGVNS, per germline. V was cut by 3 bases and J by 6 bases, with 16 bases left in between. The CDR3 coding sequence is TGTGCCAGCAGTGATCCCAGCCGCCTGGGGGATACGCAGTATTTT. Protein: CASSDPSRLGDTQYF. Combining the CDR3 with reference TRBV25-1 and TRBJ2-3 gives the whole variable domain EADIYQTPRYLVIGTGKKITLECSQTMGHDKMYWYQQDPGMELHLIHYSYGVNSTEKGDLSSESTVSRIRTEHFPLTLESARPSHTSQYLCASSDPSRLGDTQYFGPGTRLTVL.

This chain joins TRBV2 and TRBJ2-5; 10 nucleotides agree with TRBD1. The CDR3 is made up of 15 amino acids. V shed 4 bases, J shed 3 bases, and the junction held 5 bases outside the gene matches. Looked up from germline, CDR1 is SNHLY and CDR2 is FYNNEI. The CDR3: CASSALTGGKETQYF. The CDR3 DNA is TGTGCCAGCAGTGCCTTGACAGGGGGCAAAGAGACCCAGTACTTC.

The rearrangement links TRBV7-6 to TRBJ2-3; 9 bases map to TRBD2. CDR3 size: 16 residues. Germline trimming cut 0 bases from V and 4 bases from J; bases unmatched to any gene: 5. Germline CDR1 SGHVS, CDR2 FNYEAQ. CDR3 bases: TGTGCCAGCAGCTTAGCAGGGCGGGGGGGCCCAGATACGCAGTATTTT. It encodes CASSLAGRGGPDTQYF. Full variable domain (outside the CDR3, taken from reference TRBV7-6 and TRBJ2-3): GAGVSQSPRYKVTKRGQDVALRCDPISGHVSLYWYRQALGQGPEFLTYFNYEAQQDKSGLPNDRFSAERPEGSISTLTIQRTEQRDSAMYRCASSLAGRGGPDTQYFGPGTRLTVL.

The chain recombines TRBV5-1 with TRBJ1-1; weak D call: TRBD1 (6 bases). Germline values: CDR1 SGHRS, CDR2 YFSETQ. There are 15 residues in the CDR3. V lost 3 bases and J lost 0, with 12 bases in between. The DNA for the CDR3 is TGCGCCAGCAGCTCGGACAGCCTAATGAACACTGAAGCTTTCTTT. Its protein product is CASSSDSLMNTEAFF.

The chain couples TRBV7-2 to TRBJ1-2; tentative D call: TRBD1 (5 bases). The V gene's germline CDR1 is SGHTA and CDR2 FQGNSA. The CDR3 runs 13 residues. Trimming left V 3 bases short and J 2 bases short, with 7 bases between. The DNA of the CDR3 is TGTGCCAGCAGCTTCGACAGCAACTATGGCTACACCTTC. Translated, it gives CASSFDSNYGYTF.

The chain joins TRBV30 to TRBJ1-1; 8 bases line up with TRBD1. The CDR3 covers 13 residues. Germline CDR1 is GTSNPN and CDR2 is SVGIG (reference sequence). J lost 4 bases, V lost 3 bases, and 4 bases had no gene match. Written as DNA, the CDR3 is TGTGCCTGGAGGGGAGACAGGGGCACTGAAGCTTTCTTT. Translating it yields CAWRGDRGTEAFF. The whole variable domain, remainder taken from reference TRBV30 and TRBJ1-1, is SQTIHQWPATLVQPVGSPLSLECTVEGTSNPNLYWYRQAAGRGLQLLFYSVGIGQISSEVPQNLSASRPQDRQFILSSKKLLLSDSGFYLCAWRGDRGTEAFFGQGTRLTVV.

The chain is built from TRBV15 and TRBJ2-2; 7 bases fit TRBD2. Trimming removed 4 bases from V and 7 bases from J; junction bases left unmatched: 9. This CDR3 region has 15 residues. Per germline, CDR1 LNHNV and CDR2 YYDKDF (reference sequence). The DNA of the CDR3 is TGTGCCACCAGCACCCAAGCGGGGCGGAGCGGGGAGCTGTTTTTT. Protein product: CATSTQAGRSGELFF.

The genes are TRBV5-4 and TRBJ1-2; possible D gene TRBD1, 6 bases. This CDR3 has 16 amino acids. Germline CDR1 and CDR2: SGHNT and YYREEE (reference sequence). V was cut by 2 bases and J by 2 bases, with 16 bases left in between. Written as DNA, the CDR3 is TGTGCCAGCAGCTTACCTAACAGGGCCGGGAACTATGGCTACACCTTC. It is translated as CASSLPNRAGNYGYTF.

This sequence joins TRBV3-1 (or the pseudogene TRBV3-2) and TRBJ1-5; possibly TRBD1 for D (6 bases). V was cut by 4 bases and J by 0 bases, with 22 bases left in between. The CDR3 consists of 19 residues. Germline-derived CDR1 and CDR2 are LGHDT and YNNKEL (reference sequence). CDR3 loop: CASSRRHLQGSNSNQPQHF. In DNA, the CDR3 is TGTGCCAGCAGCCGTCGGCATCTACAGGGATCAAATAGCAATCAGCCCCAGCATTTT.

The V call is TRBV9, the J call TRBJ1-5, with D perhaps TRBD1 (5 bases). Germline CDR1 SGDLS, CDR2 YYNGEE. The CDR3 sequence is 16 residues long. V lost 2 bases and J 5 bases, leaving 17 bases between the germline ends. Here the CDR3 DNA reads TGTGCCAGCAGCGTGGGAGGGGCAGGTGGTGATCAGCCCCAGCATTTT. Amino acids: CASSVGGAGGDQPQHF.

This chain links TRBV18 with TRBJ1-1; weak D call: TRBD1 (6 bases). The CDR3 runs 15 residues. Per germline, CDR1 KGHSH and CDR2 LQKENI. Deletions cut 3 bases from V and 4 bases from J, with 15 bases between. The CDR3 loop reads CASSPSGARVTEAFF. The CDR3 DNA follows: TGTGCCAGCTCACCCTCAGGGGCCAGGGTCACTGAAGCTTTCTTT.

The chain carries TRBV5-4 and TRBJ2-5, with D perhaps TRBD1 or TRBD2 (5 bases each). Germline V gene sequence: CDR1 SGHNT, CDR2 YYREEE (reference sequence). Trimming shortened V by 0 bases and J by 3 bases, and 12 bases separated the two germline ends. The CDR3 is made up of 15 amino acids. The CDR3, as DNA: TGTGCCAGCAGCTTGGGGGGACGGCAGGAAGAGACCCAGTACTTC. Translation: CASSLGGRQEETQYF.